This TCR beta chain was observed in a study of PD-L1 blockade in urothelial cancer. About the study: The patients' atezolizumab therapy, 1,200 mg intravenously every 3 weeks, started in the mid-2010s. Researchers found blood samples held a median of 141,255 T cells.

The assay was immunoSEQ multiplex PCR, and TCRdb's table has in-frame clones only and misses some. The sample gives about 95,000 clones, around 87% of which show up once; roughly 2% is in the top ten. The time point was: pretreatment peripheral blood. Findings and limits, study-wide: Patients with durable benefit had greater blood expansion of tumor-associated TCR clones 3 weeks into treatment.

Concerning this clone itself: What it recognizes is unknown.

CDR1 is SGHRS and CDR2 is YFSETQ in the germline V gene. This CDR3 comprises 15 residues. The V and J ends lost 4 bases and 7 bases, in that order; junction bases with no gene match: 9. This sequence was found in a man between 60 and 75 years old with urothelial cancer. Material: PBMCs, obtained around atezolizumab (anti-PD-L1) treatment. The chain couples TRBV5-1 to TRBJ1-4; TRBD1 matches at 8 bases. The CDR3 sequence: CASSRTGLSGEKLFF. As DNA, the CDR3 is TGCGCCAGCAGCAGGACAGGGCTGTCGGGTGAAAAACTGTTTTTT.